Listed below are T cell receptor beta chains from one sample, sequenced in a study of T cell responses to AZD1222 COVID-19 vaccine. TCRdb's table, derived via immunoSEQ multiplex PCR, lists solely in-frame clones and lacks some. Of 100,000 to 150,000 clones listed, 75% to 90% are singletons. Sample: peripheral blood, taken 28 days after the second AZD1222 dose. All receptors derive from an adult who received the AZD1222 COVID-19 vaccine. Both conserved end residues are part of each CDR3. The order of the fields is D gene, V gene, clone size, J gene, CDR3 DNA, CDR3 protein. The D gene is left open where the match is weak. Rows give clone size only sometimes, using once, few, many, or a class for an expanded clone.

.,TRBV4-1,.,TRBJ1-2,TGCGCCAGCAGCCAAGTGGGGGGGAGTAACTATGGCTACACCTTC,CASSQVGGSNYGYTF
.,TRBV6-4,.,TRBJ2-1,TGTGCCAGCAGCAGGGCCAGCTCCTACAATGAGCAGTTCTTC,CASSRASSYNEQFF
.,TRBV6-5,once,TRBJ1-2,TGTGCCAGCAGCCCCCGCGCGGAAGGCCGAGGGGGCTACACCTTC,CASSPRAEGRGGYTF
.,TRBV6-1,once,TRBJ1-2,TGTGCCAGCAGTGAAGCGGGAAGGGTGGACTATGGCTACACCTTC,CASSEAGRVDYGYTF
.,TRBV19,.,TRBJ2-7,TGTGCCAGTAGTCGCGGTCCAGGGACGGACTTCTCCTACGAGCAGTACTTC,CASSRGPGTDFSYEQYF
.,TRBV3-1/TRBV3-2,.,TRBJ1-5,TGTGCCAGCAGCCACTCCGCGGCGGGGGGCCTAGTTAGCAATCAGCCCCAGCATTTT,CASSHSAAGGLVSNQPQHF
TRBD1,TRBV24-1,.,TRBJ1-5,TGTGCCACCAGTGGAGCACAGGGGGTTAATCAGCCCCAGCATTTT,CATSGAQGVNQPQHF
.,TRBV4-1,.,TRBJ2-4,TGCGCCAGCAGCCAAGGGACGGTCAAAAACATTCAGTACTTC,CASSQGTVKNIQYF
TRBD1,TRBV19,.,TRBJ1-5,TGTGCCAGTAGTATAGGAGAGACAGGGGGCGACCTTCAGCCCCAGCATTTT,CASSIGETGGDLQPQHF
.,TRBV7-9,.,TRBJ2-7,TGTGCAAGCGGTCCGTCCTACGAGCAGTACTTC,CASGPSYEQYF
TRBD1,TRBV28,.,TRBJ2-7,TGTGCCAGCAGTTTAGGGGACAGTCTTGACGAGCAGTACTTC,CASSLGDSLDEQYF
.,TRBV5-1,.,TRBJ2-7,TGCGCCAGCAGCTTCCCACAGACAGTGGGGCCCTACGAGCAGTACTTC,CASSFPQTVGPYEQYF
.,TRBV6-5,.,TRBJ1-1,TGTGCCAGCACCTCGCCAGTGAACACTGAAGCTTTCTTT,CASTSPVNTEAFF
.,TRBV12-3/TRBV12-4,.,TRBJ2-7,TGTGCCAGCAGTTTGGACAGAAACTACGAGCAGTACTTC,CASSLDRNYEQYF
.,TRBV7-2,.,TRBJ2-5,TGTGCCAGCAGCCCCGACCTCCAAGAGACCCAGTACTTC,CASSPDLQETQYF
TRBD1,TRBV28,.,TRBJ1-6,TGTGCCAGCAGCCTTCTGACAGGGGATTCACCCCTCCACTTT,CASSLLTGDSPLHF
.,TRBV5-1,.,TRBJ1-1,TGCGCCAGCAGCTTTTTGGGCGGGGGTAACACTGAAGCTTTCTTT,CASSFLGGGNTEAFF
.,TRBV19,.,TRBJ2-7,TGTGCCAGTAGTCCTACAGGGTTAGATTCCTACGAGCAGTACTTC,CASSPTGLDSYEQYF
.,TRBV7-9,.,TRBJ2-1,TGTGCCAGCAGCTTCGGGGGAAACTACAATGAGCAGTTCTTC,CASSFGGNYNEQFF
TRBD2,TRBV7-2,few,TRBJ2-1,TGTGCCAGCAGCCTTAGCGGGGGGTTTTCCTACAATGAGCAGTTCTTC,CASSLSGGFSYNEQFF
.,TRBV10-3,.,TRBJ1-1,TGTGCCATCAGTGTTTTAGGGCAGAACACTGAAGCTTTCTTT,CAISVLGQNTEAFF
.,TRBV5-6,.,TRBJ1-4,TGTGCCAGCTCTCGGAGCCAGTTAGGTGAAAAACTGTTTTTT,CASSRSQLGEKLFF
.,TRBV28,.,TRBJ1-2,TGTGCCAGCAGTTTGGGGCAGCCTGGCTATGGCTACACCTTC,CASSLGQPGYGYTF
.,TRBV11-2,few,TRBJ2-1,TGTGCCAGCAGCTTAGCAAGCTCCTACAATGAGCAGTTCTTC,CASSLASSYNEQFF
.,TRBV30,.,TRBJ2-5,TGTGCCTGGAGATCAGGACGTAATCAAGAGACCCAGTACTTC,CAWRSGRNQETQYF
.,TRBV19,.,TRBJ2-3,TGTGCCAGTAGTATAGGGCAGGGGACAGATACGCAGTATTTT,CASSIGQGTDTQYF
.,TRBV5-1,.,TRBJ2-1,TGCGCCAGCAGTTTAACCGGGCTTTCCTACAATGAGCAGTTCTTC,CASSLTGLSYNEQFF
.,TRBV28,.,TRBJ1-6,TGTGCCAGCACCTCAGGCTCGGGGAATTCACCCCTCCACTTT,CASTSGSGNSPLHF
TRBD1,TRBV25-1,.,TRBJ1-2,TGTGCCAGCAGTGAATATAAGGTCAGGGGGCTCTCTGGCTACACCTTC,CASSEYKVRGLSGYTF
TRBD1,TRBV4-2,.,TRBJ1-2,TGTGCCAGCAGCCTGGGAGGGACAGGGGCTAATAACTATGGCTACACCTTC,CASSLGGTGANNYGYTF
.,TRBV7-3,.,TRBJ2-1,TGTGCCAGCAGCTTAAAGGGGACCGGGGGAAACAATGAGCAGTTCTTC,CASSLKGTGGNNEQFF
TRBD1,TRBV2,.,TRBJ2-7,TGTGCCAGCACCCCAGGTCGGACAGGGTCCTACGAGCAGTACTTC,CASTPGRTGSYEQYF
.,TRBV7-2,.,TRBJ2-2,TGTGCCAGCAGCGCTCGGACTGACTGGGAGCTGTTTTTT,CASSARTDWELFF
.,TRBV2,.,TRBJ1-6,TGTGCCAGCAGTCCACAGGGAAGCTATAATTCACCCCTCCACTTT,CASSPQGSYNSPLHF
.,TRBV10-3,.,TRBJ1-5,TGTGCCATCAGTGAGTCCTCCGGGAAGAGCAATCAGCCCCAGCATTTT,CAISESSGKSNQPQHF
.,TRBV3-1/TRBV3-2,.,TRBJ2-7,TGTGCCAGCAGCCTCCAACCCGGGGGATACGAGCAGTACTTC,CASSLQPGGYEQYF
.,TRBV6-1,.,TRBJ1-1,TGTGCCAGCAGTGAAGCGCCGGCCGGGACTTTCTTT,CASSEAPAGTFF
.,TRBV11-2,once,TRBJ2-2,TGTGCCAGCAGCGCACATACAGGGTGGAACACCGGGGAGCTGTTTTTT,CASSAHTGWNTGELFF
.,TRBV10-3,.,TRBJ1-4,TGTGCCATCAGTGAGACTAGGGACGTGGGTAACGTTAATGAAAAACTGTTTTTT,CAISETRDVGNVNEKLFF
.,TRBV5-4,.,TRBJ2-1,TGTGCCAGCAGCTTGATGTCAGCCTCCTACAATGAGCAGTTCTTC,CASSLMSASYNEQFF